The 22 T cell receptor beta chains presented below share a single source sample, sequenced in a study of cytomegalovirus exposure and HLA in healthy donors. TCRdb's table, derived via immunoSEQ multiplex PCR, lists solely in-frame clones and lacks some. Here the sample spans fewer than 250,000 clones, 87% being singletons. The source material was PBMCs. The receptors derive from a man aged 18-30 years in good health and CMV-seronegative.

The chain is built from TRBV7-9 and TRBJ1-1; D is unclear. V was trimmed by 4 bases and J by 0 bases, leaving 12 bases between them. Germline CDR1 is SEHNR and CDR2 is FQNEAQ (reference sequence). The CDR3 totals 15 residues. DNA of the CDR3: TGTGCCAGCAGCTCATCGGACTCCCTGAACACTGAAGCTTTCTTT. Its translation: CASSSSDSLNTEAFF.

The chain joins TRBV11-2 to TRBJ2-2, with D perhaps matching TRBD2 (6 bases). The CDR3 spans 14 residues. Trimming removed 2 bases at V and 5 bases at J, with 9 bases between. Per germline, CDR1 SGHAT and CDR2 FQNNGV. Written as DNA, the CDR3 is TGTGCCAGCAGCTTAACAGGAGGGACCGGGGAGCTGTTTTTT. Amino acids: CASSLTGGTGELFF.

The rearrangement joins TRBV15 to TRBJ2-6, with TRBD1 identical over 8 bases. The CDR3 consists of 20 residues. Germline CDR1 is LNHNV and CDR2 is YYDKDF (reference sequence). J lost 1 base, V lost 0 bases, and 11 bases had no gene match. CDR3 protein: CATSRDVYRGEVSGANVLTF. The CDR3 bases are TGTGCCACCAGCAGAGATGTGTACAGGGGGGAAGTATCTGGGGCCAACGTCCTGACTTTC.

The chain has TRBV28 and TRBJ2-3, with TRBD1 matching 7 bases. V lost 11 bases and J lost 3; bases outside the gene matches: 8. Per germline, CDR1 MDHEN and CDR2 SYDVKM. The CDR3 extends over 13 amino acids. This CDR3 is CAGQGVGTDTQYF. In DNA, the CDR3 is TGTGCCGGCCAGGGGGTCGGGACAGATACGCAGTATTTT.

The chain is built from TRBV29-1 and TRBJ2-2; a possible D gene is TRBD2 (6 bases). The CDR3 loop spans 12 amino acids. Germline lookup yields CDR1 SQVTM and CDR2 ANQGSEA. Trimming cost V 4 bases and J 6 bases, with 9 bases left between them. The CDR3 here is CSVGAGPGELFF. DNA for the CDR3: TGCAGCGTTGGAGCGGGTCCCGGGGAGCTGTTTTTT.

The rearrangement links TRBV7-9 to TRBJ1-4; no definite D call. This CDR3 has 13 residues. V was trimmed by 2 bases and J by 5 bases, leaving 6 bases between them. Germline V gene data show CDR1 as SEHNR and CDR2 as FQNEAQ (reference sequence). CDR3: CASSLPPNEKLFF. CDR3 sequence (DNA): TGTGCCAGCAGCTTACCCCCAAATGAAAAACTGTTTTTT.

This clone was seen once. The chain joins TRBV6-1 to TRBJ2-5; 8 nucleotides align to TRBD2. J was trimmed by 4 bases and V by 8 bases; bases with no gene match: 6. The CDR3 runs to 13 residues. CDR1 and CDR2 (germline): MNHNS, SASEGT. The CDR3 nucleotides read TGTGCCAGCGCCAGCGGGGGCCGAGAGACCCAGTACTTC. It yields the protein CASASGGRETQYF.

This chain uses TRBV4-1 with TRBJ2-1; TRBD2 agrees at 7 bases. The CDR3 contains 15 residues. Germline CDR1 and CDR2: MGHRA and YSYEKL. The V segment lost 1 base and the J segment 2 bases; nucleotides outside the gene matches: 2. DNA for the CDR3: TGCGCCAGCAGCCAAGCAAGCGGGACCTACAATGAGCAGTTCTTC. Its protein product is CASSQASGTYNEQFF.

This clone came up once. The genes are TRBV4-1 and TRBJ1-1, with TRBD1 as a possible D gene (5 bases). With 3 bases removed from V and 4 bases from J, the gap between germline ends came to 12 bases. From germline, CDR1 is MGHRA and CDR2 YSYEKL. The CDR3 is 14 residues long. CDR3 nucleotides: TGCGCCAGCAGCCACCCGGGCCAGGGCACTGAAGCTTTCTTT. This gives the protein CASSHPGQGTEAFF.

This chain uses TRBV4-3 with TRBJ1-6, with TRBD1 matching over 7 bases. Germline V gene lookup returns CDR1 LGHNA and CDR2 YSLEER. There are 18 residues in the CDR3. V was pared by 1 base and J by 1 base, with 7 bases of the junction left unmatched. The CDR3 region has the DNA TGCGCCAGCAGCCAAGGGCTAAACAGGGGTTCCTATAATTCACCCCTCCACTTT. Its translation is CASSQGLNRGSYNSPLHF.

This chain connects TRBV7-9 to TRBJ2-7; TRBD2 agrees at 12 bases. The CDR3 is 16 amino acids. The trim removed 6 bases at V and 6 bases at J, leaving 12 bases unmatched. Per the germline V gene, CDR1 is SEHNR and CDR2 is FQNEAQ (reference sequence). The CDR3 DNA sequence: TGTGCCAGCAGAGACCTGGGACTAGCGGGCCCCACCGAGCAGTACTTC. It encodes CASRDLGLAGPTEQYF.

The CDR3 coding sequence is TGCGCCAGCACACTCTACCGGTTGGAGACCCAGTACTTC. Translated: CASTLYRLETQYF. This sequence joins TRBV23-1 and TRBJ2-5; D gene unclear. TRBV23-1 is sorted into the ORF group, with uncertain function. Trimming took off 7 bases at V and 5 bases at J, with 14 bases between the two ends. The CDR3 is 13 amino acids.

The gene calls are TRBV18 and TRBJ2-3; D may be TRBD2 (6 bases). V lost 2 bases to trimming and J lost 4 bases, with 16 bases between them. This CDR3 has 16 residues. CDR1 and CDR2 from the germline V gene are KGHSH and LQKENI. CDR3: CASSPGAGRVADTQYF. CDR3 DNA sequence: TGTGCCAGCTCACCAGGCGCGGGACGGGTAGCAGATACGCAGTATTTT.

The chain joins TRBV7-2 to TRBJ2-1, with 7 bases matching TRBD2. This CDR3 has 14 amino acids. The J segment lost 8 bases and the V segment lost 3 bases, leaving 7 bases of the junction unmatched. Germline lookup yields CDR1 SGHTA and CDR2 FQGNSA. The CDR3 bases are TGTGCCAGCAGCTTTCCCGGGAGGAGGGATGAGCAGTTCTTC. This codes for CASSFPGRRDEQFF.

The chain joins TRBV2 to TRBJ2-5; TRBD2 is a possible D gene (5 bases). Trimming took 6 bases from V and 4 from J, leaving 9 bases between them. The CDR3 sequence is 12 residues long. Germline-derived CDR1 and CDR2 are SNHLY and FYNNEI. CDR3 residues: CASRDYAETQYF. The DNA for the CDR3 is TGTGCCAGCAGAGACTACGCAGAGACCCAGTACTTC. The full variable domain, with the rest looked up from reference TRBV2 and TRBJ2-5, is EPEVTQTPSHQVTQMGQEVILRCVPISNHLYFYWYRQILGQKVEFLVSFYNNEISEKSEIFDDQFSVERPDGSNFTLKIRSTKLEDSAMYFCASRDYAETQYFGPGTRLLVL.

The J gene is TRBJ2-5, the V gene TRBV15, with TRBD2 as a possible D gene (6 bases). The CDR3 consists of 15 residues. Germline values: CDR1 LNHNV, CDR2 YYDKDF (reference sequence). With 0 bases removed from V and 2 bases from J, the gap between germline ends came to 10 bases. The CDR3 DNA sequence: TGTGCCACCAGCAGAGATCCCCGGGGGCAAGAGACCCAGTACTTC. It encodes CATSRDPRGQETQYF.

The chain couples TRBV2 to TRBJ2-7, with D unclear. Germline V CDR1 and CDR2: SNHLY, FYNNEI. The V end lost 7 bases, the J end lost 4 bases, and 14 bases lay between the germline ends. The CDR3 totals 13 residues. This CDR3 is CASKMAREYEQYF. The CDR3 bases are TGTGCCAGCAAGATGGCTAGAGAGTACGAGCAGTACTTC.

The rearrangement joins TRBV6-1 to TRBJ1-1, with D perhaps matching TRBD1 (5 bases). The CDR3 contains 13 residues. CDR1 is MNHNS and CDR2 is SASEGT in the germline V gene. V lost 10 bases to trimming and J lost 0 bases, with 12 bases between them. CDR3 sequence: CAIKGRLNTEAFF. CDR3 nucleotide sequence: TGTGCCATCAAGGGGCGACTGAACACTGAAGCTTTCTTT.

This chain uses TRBV5-1 with TRBJ2-1; D may be TRBD2 (6 bases). This CDR3 has 15 residues. The V and J ends lost 4 bases and 8 bases respectively, with 19 bases between them. Germline-derived CDR1 and CDR2 are SGHRS and YFSETQ. The CDR3 DNA reads as TGCGCCAGCAGCCCGACGGGTCCGTCTAGCGATGAGCAGTTCTTC. Translating gives CASSPTGPSSDEQFF.

The chain carries TRBV28 and TRBJ1-2; weak D call: TRBD1 (6 bases). Looked up from germline, CDR1 is MDHEN and CDR2 is SYDVKM. CDR3 length equals 14 residues. V was trimmed by 2 bases and J by 4 bases, leaving 11 bases between them. The CDR3 coding sequence is TGTGCCAGCAGTTTAACGGACAGAGTCTATGGCTACACCTTC. Translated, it gives CASSLTDRVYGYTF.

The sample holds one count of this clone. This chain uses TRBV7-8 with TRBJ2-5; D may be TRBD2 (6 bases). The length of the CDR3 is 17 residues. Germline CDR1 is SGHVS and CDR2 is FQNEAQ. The V gene lost 1 base and the J gene lost 5 bases, with 20 bases spanning the gap. The chain's CDR3 is CASSLGQHLLAGETQYF. The CDR3 nucleotides read TGTGCCAGCAGCTTAGGCCAGCATTTACTAGCCGGGGAGACCCAGTACTTC. The variable domain in full, completed from reference TRBV7-8 and TRBJ2-5, reads GAGVSQSPRYKVAKRGQDVALRCDPISGHVSLFWYQQALGQGPEFLTYFQNEAQLDKSGLPSDRFFAERPEGSVSTLKIQRTQQEDSAVYLCASSLGQHLLAGETQYFGPGTRLLVL.

This clone was picked up one time. This chain uses TRBV4-3 with TRBJ2-7; weak D call: TRBD1 (7 bases). The CDR3 sequence is 13 residues long. Trimming took 4 bases from V and 6 from J, leaving 13 bases between them. CDR1 is LGHNA and CDR2 is YSLEER in the germline V gene. The CDR3 loop is CASSRTQGGEQYF. CDR3 nucleotide sequence: TGCGCCAGCAGCCGAACGCAGGGGGGCGAGCAGTACTTC.